The present TCR beta chain was sequenced within a study of beta chain features in type 1 diabetes. Overall study findings and caveats: There was a moderate but significant shortening of TCRB CDR3s in all four CD4+ subsets of Type 1 diabetes patients.

Expressed TCRB transcripts were sequenced because the isolated RNA had all been reverse transcribed beforehand. Sequenced by immunoSEQ multiplex PCR; TCRdb stores in-frame clones only, minus some. The table records almost 350,000 clones, 9.3% of them present only once. With regard to this clone: Its antigen is unknown.

Sequenced material: central memory CD4+ T cells from blood. The sequence derives from a man aged 25-45 years with type 1 diabetes.

The CDR3 spells CASSPTGAGANVLTF. The DNA of the CDR3 is TGTGCCAGCAGTCCTACAGGGGCTGGGGCCAACGTCCTGACTTTC. The rearrangement joins TRBV6-6 to TRBJ2-6, with 7 bases lining up with TRBD1. Per germline, CDR1 MNHNY and CDR2 SVGAGI (reference sequence). Trimming at V came to 5 bases and at J to 2 bases, leaving 3 bases not matched to a gene. The CDR3 is 15 amino acids.